These 22 T cell receptor beta chains were sequenced from one sample in a study of blood T cell repertoires in COVID-19. Generated by immunoSEQ multiplex PCR, the TCRdb table keeps only in-frame clones and is missing some. Of around 290,000 clones detected, approximately 86% appear once; the ten largest clones hold under 15%. The sequencing sample was made of peripheral blood. The receptors derive from an older woman with COVID-19, enrolled during active disease.

The CDR3 reads CASSENLSGGQETQYF. CDR3 sequence (DNA): TGTGCCAGCAGCGAAAATCTCAGCGGGGGTCAAGAGACCCAGTACTTC. The chain has TRBV9 and TRBJ2-5; the match to TRBD2 covers 8 bases. The CDR3 is made up of 16 amino acids. Losses at the gene ends were 3 bases for V and 2 bases for J; bases not matched to a gene: 9. CDR1 and CDR2 from the germline V gene are SGDLS and YYNGEE.

CDR3 sequence reads: CASSLGGSSQETQYF. In DNA form, the CDR3 reads TGTGCCAGCAGCTTGGGAGGGAGCAGCCAAGAGACCCAGTACTTC. The chain combines TRBV5-4 with TRBJ2-5; the D gene is possibly TRBD2 (5 bases). CDR1 is SGHNT and CDR2 is YYREEE in the germline V gene (reference sequence). The V end was cut by 0 bases, the J end by 1 base, with 10 bases between. CDR3 length: 15 amino acids.

V usage is TRBV2 and J usage is TRBJ1-2; tentative D call: TRBD1 (5 bases). V lost 7 bases, J lost 8 bases, and 23 bases lay in between. The V gene's germline CDR1 is SNHLY and CDR2 FYNNEI. The CDR3 is 15 amino acids. For the CDR3, the DNA is TGTGCCAGCACCAAACAGAGGGGCCCCGGGAGAGGCTACACCTTC. Its protein product is CASTKQRGPGRGYTF.

The rearrangement joins TRBV6-5 to TRBJ1-2; 7 nucleotides align to TRBD1. The CDR3 contains 15 residues. CDR1 and CDR2 from the germline V gene are MNHEY and SVGAGI. V lost 4 bases, J lost 6 bases, and 11 bases stayed unmatched. In DNA, the CDR3 is TGTGCCAGCAGTTCCCCGGGACAGCCAGAACATGGCTACACCTTC. It yields the protein CASSSPGQPEHGYTF.

This clone was counted a single time. This sequence joins TRBV2 and TRBJ2-2, with 8 bases aligning to TRBD2. The germline V gene encodes CDR1 SNHLY and CDR2 FYNNEI. The CDR3 extends over 15 amino acids. V dropped 8 bases and J dropped 6; count of bases not matched to a gene: 11. The CDR3 loop is CASGRVAGLAGELFF. CDR3 DNA sequence: TGTGCCAGCGGCCGGGTAGCGGGATTGGCCGGGGAGCTGTTTTTT.

The V gene is TRBV2, the J gene TRBJ2-1; 8 bases fit TRBD2. Germline V CDR1 and CDR2: SNHLY, FYNNEI. The V gene end was trimmed by 6 bases and the J gene end by 7 bases; junction bases not matched to a gene: 8. This CDR3 contains 14 residues. The CDR3 DNA reads as TGTGCCAGCAGCGCGGGGGGTGCGGGAAATGAGCAGTTCTTC. Its translation: CASSAGGAGNEQFF. Combining the CDR3 with reference TRBV2 and TRBJ2-1 gives the whole variable domain EPEVTQTPSHQVTQMGQEVILRCVPISNHLYFYWYRQILGQKVEFLVSFYNNEISEKSEIFDDQFSVERPDGSNFTLKIRSTKLEDSAMYFCASSAGGAGNEQFFGPGTRLTVL.

This chain uses TRBV7-2 with TRBJ2-3, with 13 nucleotides matching TRBD2. CDR1 and CDR2 from the germline V gene are SGHTA and FQGNSA. V lost 6 bases, J lost 2 bases, and 5 bases stayed unmatched. The CDR3 sequence is 16 residues long. This CDR3 reads CASRSGLAGITDTQYF. Here the CDR3 DNA reads TGTGCCAGCAGATCGGGACTAGCGGGGATCACAGATACGCAGTATTTT.

The gene calls are TRBV24-1 and TRBJ2-3, with 7 bases aligning to TRBD2. The CDR3 consists of 14 residues. Germline V gene data show CDR1 as KGHDR and CDR2 as SFDVKD. V lost 5 bases, J lost 4 bases, and 5 bases stayed unmatched. CDR3 DNA: TGTGCCACCAGTGTGAATAGCGGGCCAGATACGCAGTATTTT. Amino acid sequence: CATSVNSGPDTQYF.

This clone was recorded only once. V and J are TRBV5-4 and TRBJ1-2, with 9 bases fitting TRBD1. Germline CDR1 reads SGHNT; CDR2 reads YYREEE (reference sequence). CDR3 size: 15 residues. The V gene end was trimmed by 4 bases and the J gene end by 7 bases; junction bases not matched to a gene: 11. In DNA form, the CDR3 reads TGTGCCAGCAGCCAGTACAGGGGGCGCGAACCTGGCTACACCTTC. It yields the protein CASSQYRGREPGYTF.

This clone was seen a single time. The rearrangement uses TRBV9 and TRBJ2-2; D is uncertain. The CDR3 contains 13 residues. Germline CDR1 SGDLS, CDR2 YYNGEE. With 2 bases removed from V and 4 bases from J, the gap between germline ends came to 6 bases. The CDR3 region has the DNA TGTGCCAGCAGCGTCATCAGCACCGGGGAGCTGTTTTTT. Amino acids: CASSVISTGELFF.

V and J are TRBV5-1 and TRBJ2-5, with 9 bases matching TRBD2. Germline V gene sequence: CDR1 SGHRS, CDR2 YFSETQ. V trimming: 5 bases; J trimming: 5 bases; junction bases outside the gene matches: 10. This CDR3 has 15 amino acids. The chain's CDR3 is CASSVAGAPGETQYF. CDR3 coding DNA: TGCGCCAGCAGTGTAGCGGGGGCCCCGGGGGAGACCCAGTACTTC.

This clone is a singleton in its sample. The rearrangement links TRBV2 to TRBJ2-3; the D is unclear. The CDR3 runs to 10 residues. V lost 6 bases and J 5 bases, leaving 3 bases between the germline ends. Germline assignment: CDR1 SNHLY and CDR2 FYNNEI. Here the CDR3 DNA reads TGTGCCAGCAGCCTAGATACGCAGTATTTT. This gives the protein CASSLDTQYF.

The chain combines TRBV10-2 with TRBJ1-3; TRBD1 agrees at 7 bases. Germline CDR1 is WSHSY and CDR2 is SAAADI. The V segment lost 4 bases and the J segment 2 bases; nucleotides outside the gene matches: 5. CDR3 length: 15 residues. Here the CDR3 reads CASSVDGTAGNTIYF. As DNA, the CDR3 is TGCGCCAGCAGTGTAGACGGGACAGCTGGAAACACCATATATTTT.

This chain uses TRBV27 with TRBJ1-1; no firm D call. This CDR3 is 13 amino acids long. The ends were cut back, 6 bases at V and 3 bases at J, with 11 bases in the middle. Germline CDR1 reads MNHEY; CDR2 reads SMNVEV (reference sequence). The CDR3 region is CASSRTRDTEAFF. CDR3 nucleotides: TGTGCCAGCAGCCGAACTCGGGACACTGAAGCTTTCTTT.

The V and J genes are TRBV13 and TRBJ2-1, with TRBD2 matching 13 bases. CDR3 size: 16 residues. Per the germline V gene, CDR1 is PRHDT and CDR2 is FYEKMQ (reference sequence). V was pared by 5 bases and J by 2 bases, with 3 bases of the junction left unmatched. The CDR3 DNA is TGTGCCAGCAGCCCACTAGCGGGGGGGCCCTACAATGAGCAGTTCTTC. Encoded protein: CASSPLAGGPYNEQFF. The full variable domain, in which reference TRBV13 and TRBJ2-1 provide the parts outside the CDR3, is AAGVIQSPRHLIKEKRETATLKCYPIPRHDTVYWYQQGPGQDPQFLISFYEKMQSDKGSIPDRFSAQQFSDYHSELNMSSLELGDSALYFCASSPLAGGPYNEQFFGPGTRLTVL.

The chain carries TRBV2 and TRBJ1-1; 8 nucleotides align to TRBD1. CDR1 is SNHLY, CDR2 FYNNEI, per germline. The CDR3 is made up of 13 amino acids. Unmatched junction bases numbered 3, after V lost 7 bases and J lost 2 bases. The CDR3: CASIPGGNTEAFF. CDR3 nucleotides: TGTGCCAGCATTCCAGGGGGCAACACTGAAGCTTTCTTT.

The CDR3 is CASSKWAVQETQYF. In DNA form, the CDR3 reads TGTGCCAGCAGTAAATGGGCCGTGCAAGAGACCCAGTACTTC. The chain couples TRBV27 to TRBJ2-5, with D uncertain. Trimming removed 5 bases from V and 2 bases from J, with 12 bases in between. CDR1 and CDR2 from the germline V gene are MNHEY and SMNVEV (reference sequence). CDR3 length equals 14 residues.

Only a few counts were recorded for this clone. The V call is TRBV7-2, the J call TRBJ2-3; D not resolved. Germline CDR1 is SGHTA and CDR2 is FQGNSA. The V gene lost 5 bases and the J gene lost 1 base, with 10 bases spanning the gap. CDR3 length: 14 residues. Written as DNA, the CDR3 is TGTGCCAGCAGCCGCGACGGAGGCACAGATACGCAGTATTTT. It translates to CASSRDGGTDTQYF.

This chain joins TRBV4-2 and TRBJ1-2; no firm D call. The CDR3 totals 17 residues. Germline CDR1 LGHNA, CDR2 YNFKEQ. V was pared by 4 bases and J by 4 bases, with 22 bases between. The CDR3 DNA is TGTGCCAGCAGCCGAGAGACACGGGGTCGGGAAAGCTATGGCTACACCTTC. The encoded protein is CASSRETRGRESYGYTF.

The chain has TRBV2 and TRBJ2-5; a possible D gene is TRBD2 (6 bases). The germline V gene encodes CDR1 SNHLY and CDR2 FYNNEI. V lost 8 bases, J lost 2 bases, and 12 bases lay in between. This CDR3 comprises 13 residues. CDR3 nucleotide sequence: TGTGCCAGCGCTAGGGGACTTCAAGAGACCCAGTACTTC. The encoded protein is CASARGLQETQYF.

The chain joins TRBV7-9 to TRBJ1-3; no definite D call. V was clipped by 7 bases and J by 3 bases, with 10 bases between them. Germline V gene data show CDR1 as SEHNR and CDR2 as FQNEAQ (reference sequence). CDR3 length: 13 residues. CDR3 in amino acids: CASNPDIGNTIYF. The CDR3 DNA reads as TGTGCCAGCAACCCAGACATTGGAAACACCATATATTTT. Full variable domain (remainder filled in from reference TRBV7-9 and TRBJ1-3): DTGVSQNPRHKITKRGQNVTFRCDPISEHNRLYWYRQTLGQGPEFLTYFQNEAQLEKSRLLSDRFSAERPKGSFSTLEIQRTEQGDSAMYLCASNPDIGNTIYFGEGSWLTVV.

The chain combines TRBV30 with TRBJ1-1; D may be TRBD1 (6 bases). Trimming removed 4 bases at V and 6 bases at J, with 18 bases between. Germline V gene sequence: CDR1 GTSNPN, CDR2 SVGIG (reference sequence). CDR3 length: 14 amino acids. CDR3 sequence: CAWIARGGRSEAFF. The CDR3 DNA reads as TGTGCCTGGATCGCGAGGGGGGGTAGGTCTGAAGCTTTCTTT.